This T cell receptor (beta chain) emerged from a study of cytomegalovirus exposure and HLA in healthy donors. PCR was performed using 60 Vbeta and 13 Jbeta primers. Sequencing was performed with immunoSEQ multiplex PCR; in TCRdb, only in-frame clones are kept and a portion is missing. The sample holds some 130,000 clones, 70% to 80% seen once. Germline V gene lookup returns CDR1 PRHDT and CDR2 FYEKMQ (reference sequence). This CDR3 comprises 16 residues. V was pared by 5 bases and J by 2 bases, with 19 bases between. Material for sequencing was PBMCs. The chain uses TRBV13 and TRBJ2-7; D possibly corresponds to TRBD1 (6 bases). The receptor was derived from a female donor in good health and CMV-seronegative. For the CDR3, the DNA is TGTGCCAGCAGCGACAACCGGGACATCGGACCCTACGAGCAGTACTTC. The encoded protein is CASSDNRDIGPYEQYF. The full variable domain, in which reference TRBV13 and TRBJ2-7 provide the parts outside the CDR3, is AAGVIQSPRHLIKEKRETATLKCYPIPRHDTVYWYQQGPGQDPQFLISFYEKMQSDKGSIPDRFSAQQFSDYHSELNMSSLELGDSALYFCASSDNRDIGPYEQYFGPGTRLTVT.